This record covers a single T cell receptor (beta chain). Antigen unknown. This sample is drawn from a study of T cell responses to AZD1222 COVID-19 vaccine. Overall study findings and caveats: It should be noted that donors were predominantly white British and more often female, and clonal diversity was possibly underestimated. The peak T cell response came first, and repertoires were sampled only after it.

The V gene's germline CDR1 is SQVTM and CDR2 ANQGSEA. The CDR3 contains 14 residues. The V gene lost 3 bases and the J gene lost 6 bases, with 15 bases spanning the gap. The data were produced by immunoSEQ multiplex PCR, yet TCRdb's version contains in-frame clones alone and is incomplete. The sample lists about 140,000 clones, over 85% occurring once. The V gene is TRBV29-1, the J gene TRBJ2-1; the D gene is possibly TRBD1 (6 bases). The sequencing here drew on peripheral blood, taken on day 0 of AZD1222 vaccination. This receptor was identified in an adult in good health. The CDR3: CSVDRTVFSNEQFF. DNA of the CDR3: TGCAGCGTTGACAGGACAGTCTTCAGCAATGAGCAGTTCTTC.